These T cell receptor beta chains were read from a single sample in a study of human T cells and chemical hapten exposure. TCRdb re-analysed the RACE reads in MiXCR, keeping a single row per CDR3 protein. The table lists tens of thousands of distinct CDR3 sequences, approximately 9.3% of them singletons, with about an eighth in the top ten. Sequencing was performed on whole blood, taken in connection with sensitization to the hapten diphenylcyclopropenone (DPC). All receptors come from a woman between 40 and 55 years old with alopecia areata. Some clones in this sample may be carry-over from other donors' samples. The CDR3 runs from the conserved cysteine through the conserved F or W. The D gene is left open where the match is weak. Only part of the rows carry a size: once, few, many, or a class if the clone is expanded.

medium-sized	TRBD2	TRBV20-1	TRBJ2-3	TGCAGTTCCCGAGGGGAGGGCTCGGATACGCAGTATTTT	CSSRGEGSDTQYF
few	TRBD2	TRBV19	TRBJ2-4	TGTGCCAGTAGTACCGGACTAGAAGGCATTCAGTACTTC	CASSTGLEGIQYF
few	.	TRBV19	TRBJ2-2	TGTGCCAGTAGTATTCTCCAGCCCGGGGAGCTGTTTTTT	CASSILQPGELFF
.	TRBD1	TRBV28	TRBJ2-7	TGTGCCAGCAGTTCTGGACAGGGTTTAGGGGAGCAGTACTTC	CASSSGQGLGEQYF
few	TRBD2	TRBV29-1	TRBJ2-5	TGCAGCGTTGCGACGGGGGGTGAGACCCAGTACTTC	CSVATGGETQYF
.	TRBD1	TRBV3-1	TRBJ1-5	TGTGCCAGCAGCCCGGGACAGGGAAATCAGCCCCAGCATTTT	CASSPGQGNQPQHF
many	.	TRBV28	TRBJ1-1	TGTGCCAGCGGCGGGGAGCGCACTGAAGCTTTCTTT	CASGGERTEAFF
once	TRBD2	TRBV12-3/TRBV12-4	TRBJ2-5	TGTGCCAGCAGCCCCAGCCGGACTAGCGGGGGATTTCTCCAAGAGACCCAGTACTTC	CASSPSRTSGGFLQETQYF
many	.	TRBV11-1	TRBJ1-1	TGTGCCAGCAGGAAGGTGATGAACACTGAAGCTTTCTTT	CASRKVMNTEAFF
few	.	TRBV5-1	TRBJ1-4	TGCGCCAGCAGCTTGGGGGCGACGCCGGCTAATGAAAAACTGTTTTTT	CASSLGATPANEKLFF
many	TRBD1	TRBV19	TRBJ1-6	TGTGCCAGTAGATCCGGGGCAGGGGGCCATTCACCCCTCCACTTT	CASRSGAGGHSPLHF
many	.	TRBV7-9	TRBJ1-3	TGTGCCAGCATACGGGGGAGCTCTGGAAACACCATATATTTT	CASIRGSSGNTIYF
many	.	TRBV9	TRBJ1-1	TGTGCCAGCAGCGTAAATTTCCGGACGGGGAGGACTGAAGCTTTCTTT	CASSVNFRTGRTEAFF
medium-sized	TRBD1	TRBV20-1	TRBJ1-5	TGCAGTGCTAGACACGACAGGGATAGCAATCAGCCCCAGCATTTT	CSARHDRDSNQPQHF
many	TRBD1	TRBV2	TRBJ2-3	TGTGCCAGCAGAAGGACAGGGGGGACAGATACGCAGTATTTT	CASRRTGGTDTQYF
many	TRBD2	TRBV7-8	TRBJ2-3	TGTGCCAGCACCATAGCGGGGCGCACAGATACGCAGTATTTT	CASTIAGRTDTQYF